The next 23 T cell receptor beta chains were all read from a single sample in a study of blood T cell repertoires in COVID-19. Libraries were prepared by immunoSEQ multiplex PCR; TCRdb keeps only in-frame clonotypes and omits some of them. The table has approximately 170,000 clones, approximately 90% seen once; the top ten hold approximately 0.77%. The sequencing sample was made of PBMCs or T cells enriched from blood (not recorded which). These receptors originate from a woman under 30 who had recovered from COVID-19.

The CDR3 DNA reads as TGTGCCAGCAGCCGGGGACAGGGGGGCTACGAGCAGTACTTC. This encodes CASSRGQGGYEQYF. The chain joins TRBV3-1 (or the pseudogene TRBV3-2) to TRBJ2-7, with 11 bases that match TRBD1. In germline, CDR1 is LGHDT, CDR2 YNNKEL (reference sequence). The ends lost 4 bases at V and 3 bases at J; junction bases unmatched: 2. The CDR3 contains 14 residues.

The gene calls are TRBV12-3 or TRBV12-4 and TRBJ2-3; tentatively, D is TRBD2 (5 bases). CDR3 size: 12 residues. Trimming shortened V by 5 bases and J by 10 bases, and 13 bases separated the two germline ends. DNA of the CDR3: TGTGCCAGCAGTGTAACTAGAGGCTCGCAGTATTTT. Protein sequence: CASSVTRGSQYF.

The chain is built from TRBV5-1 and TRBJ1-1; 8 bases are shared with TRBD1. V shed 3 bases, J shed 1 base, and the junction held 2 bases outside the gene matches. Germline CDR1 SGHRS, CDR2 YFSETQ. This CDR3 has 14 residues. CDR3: CASSWGQANTEAFF. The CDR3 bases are TGCGCCAGCAGCTGGGGACAGGCGAACACTGAAGCTTTCTTT. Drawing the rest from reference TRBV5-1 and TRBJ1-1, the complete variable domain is KAGVTQTPRYLIKTRGQQVTLSCSPISGHRSVSWYQQTPGQGLQFLFEYFSETQRNKGNFPGRFSGRQFSNSRSEMNVSTLELGDSALYLCASSWGQANTEAFFGQGTRLTVV.

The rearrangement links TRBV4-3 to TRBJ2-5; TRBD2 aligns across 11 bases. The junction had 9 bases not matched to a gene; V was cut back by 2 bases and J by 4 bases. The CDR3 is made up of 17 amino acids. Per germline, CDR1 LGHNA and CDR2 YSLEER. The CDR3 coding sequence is TGCGCCAGCAGCCAATCCACGCTCCTAGCGGGAGGAGAGACCCAGTACTTC. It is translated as CASSQSTLLAGGETQYF.

The CDR3 region is CASSPRAGRGTEAFF. DNA for the CDR3: TGTGCCAGCTCACCACGGGCGGGAAGGGGCACTGAAGCTTTCTTT. The chain combines TRBV18 with TRBJ1-1, with D maybe TRBD1 (5 bases). V lost 1 base and J lost 4, with 13 bases in between. The CDR3 sequence is 15 residues long. Germline V gene sequence: CDR1 KGHSH, CDR2 LQKENI.

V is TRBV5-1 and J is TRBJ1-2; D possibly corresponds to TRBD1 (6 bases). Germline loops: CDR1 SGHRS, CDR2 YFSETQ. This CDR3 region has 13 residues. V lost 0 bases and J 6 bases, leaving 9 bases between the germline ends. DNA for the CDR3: TGCGCCAGCAGCTTGGCTGGGGGCCATGGCTACACCTTC. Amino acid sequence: CASSLAGGHGYTF.

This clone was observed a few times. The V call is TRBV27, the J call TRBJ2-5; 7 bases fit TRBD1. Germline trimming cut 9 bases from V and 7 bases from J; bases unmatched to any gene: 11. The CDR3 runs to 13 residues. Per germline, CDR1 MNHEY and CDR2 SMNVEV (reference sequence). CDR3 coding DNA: TGTGCCAGTTCGGACAGGACCTTCGGGACCCAGTACTTC. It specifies CASSDRTFGTQYF.

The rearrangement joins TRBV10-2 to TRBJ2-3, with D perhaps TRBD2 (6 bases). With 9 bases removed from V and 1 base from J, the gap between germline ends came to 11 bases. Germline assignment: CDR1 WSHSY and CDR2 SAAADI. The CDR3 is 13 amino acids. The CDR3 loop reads CASSGARTDTQYF. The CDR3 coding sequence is TGCGCCAGTTCGGGAGCCCGCACAGATACGCAGTATTTT.

As DNA, the CDR3 is TGTGCCAGCAGTGAATCTGGCGGGAGTGTGGATACGCAGTATTTT. Its protein product is CASSESGGSVDTQYF. The chain has TRBV6-1 and TRBJ2-3; 7 bases fit TRBD2. There are 15 residues in the CDR3. The germline gives CDR1 MNHNS, CDR2 SASEGT. V trimming: 2 bases; J trimming: 6 bases; junction bases outside the gene matches: 8.

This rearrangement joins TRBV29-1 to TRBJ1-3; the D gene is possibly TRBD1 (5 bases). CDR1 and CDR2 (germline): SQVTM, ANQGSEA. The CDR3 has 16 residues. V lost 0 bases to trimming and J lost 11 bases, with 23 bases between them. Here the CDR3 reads CSVEEIGGVGRSAIYF. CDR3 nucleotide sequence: TGCAGCGTTGAAGAGATCGGGGGGGTCGGGCGTAGCGCCATATATTTT.

CDR3 coding DNA: TGTGCCAGCAGCGTAGTAACGGGGGGCACTGAAGCTTTCTTT. Translated: CASSVVTGGTEAFF. The chain recombines TRBV9 with TRBJ1-1, with a tentative D call TRBD1 (5 bases). The CDR3 totals 14 residues. V lost 0 bases and J 4 bases, leaving 10 bases between the germline ends. Germline V lookup: CDR1 SGDLS, CDR2 YYNGEE.

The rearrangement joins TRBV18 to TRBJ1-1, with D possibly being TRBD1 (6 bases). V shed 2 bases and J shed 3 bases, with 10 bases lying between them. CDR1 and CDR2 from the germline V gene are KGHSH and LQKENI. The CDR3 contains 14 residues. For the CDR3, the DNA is TGTGCCAGCTCACCAAACAGGGCGGACACTGAAGCTTTCTTT. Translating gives CASSPNRADTEAFF.

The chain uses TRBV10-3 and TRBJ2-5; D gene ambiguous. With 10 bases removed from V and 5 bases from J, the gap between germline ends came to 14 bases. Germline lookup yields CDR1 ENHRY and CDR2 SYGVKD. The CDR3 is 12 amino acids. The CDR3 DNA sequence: TGTGCCACCAGAGCAGGAAAGGAGACCCAGTACTTC. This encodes CATRAGKETQYF.

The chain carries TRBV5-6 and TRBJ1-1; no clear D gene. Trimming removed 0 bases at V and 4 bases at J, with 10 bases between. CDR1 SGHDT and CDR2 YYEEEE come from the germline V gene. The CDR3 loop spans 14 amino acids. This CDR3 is CASSLVAGPTEAFF. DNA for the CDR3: TGTGCCAGCAGCTTGGTTGCGGGTCCCACTGAAGCTTTCTTT.

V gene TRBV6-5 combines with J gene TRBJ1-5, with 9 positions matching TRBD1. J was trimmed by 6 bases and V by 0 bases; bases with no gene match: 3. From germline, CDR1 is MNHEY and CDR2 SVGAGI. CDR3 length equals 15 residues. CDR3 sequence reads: CASSYSGQGFQPQHF. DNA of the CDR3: TGTGCCAGCAGTTACTCTGGACAGGGGTTTCAGCCCCAGCATTTT.

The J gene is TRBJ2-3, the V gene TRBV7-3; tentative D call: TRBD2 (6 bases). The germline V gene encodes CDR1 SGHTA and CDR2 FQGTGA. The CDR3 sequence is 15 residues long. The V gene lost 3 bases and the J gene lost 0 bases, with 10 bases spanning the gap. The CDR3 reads CASSLCRESTDTQYF. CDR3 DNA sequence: TGTGCCAGCAGCTTGTGTCGGGAGAGCACAGATACGCAGTATTTT.

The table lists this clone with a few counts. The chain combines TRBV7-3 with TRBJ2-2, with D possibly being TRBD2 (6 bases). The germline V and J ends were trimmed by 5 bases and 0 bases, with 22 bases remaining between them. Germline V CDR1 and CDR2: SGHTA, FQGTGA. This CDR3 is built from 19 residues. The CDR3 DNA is TGTGCCAGCAGCCCACCAAGATATACCGGGACTGCGAACACCGGGGAGCTGTTTTTT. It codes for CASSPPRYTGTANTGELFF. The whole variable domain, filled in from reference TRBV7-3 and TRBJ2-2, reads GAGVSQTPSNKVTEKGKYVELRCDPISGHTALYWYRQSLGQGPEFLIYFQGTGAADDSGLPNDRFFAVRPEGSVSTLKIQRTERGDSAVYLCASSPPRYTGTANTGELFFGEGSRLTVL.

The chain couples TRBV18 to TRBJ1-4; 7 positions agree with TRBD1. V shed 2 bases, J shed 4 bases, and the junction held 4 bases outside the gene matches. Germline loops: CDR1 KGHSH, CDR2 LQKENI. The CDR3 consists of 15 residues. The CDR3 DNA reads TGTGCCAGCTCACCAAAGACAGGGTATAATGAAAAACTGTTTTTT. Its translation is CASSPKTGYNEKLFF.

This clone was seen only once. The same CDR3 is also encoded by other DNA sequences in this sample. Here the CDR3 DNA reads TGTGCCAGCAGCTTAGTAGCGACTAGCACAGATACGCAGTATTTT. This encodes CASSLVATSTDTQYF. V gene TRBV7-9 combines with J gene TRBJ2-3; tentative D call: TRBD2 (5 bases). Trimming removed 1 base from V and 0 bases from J, with 8 bases in between. The CDR3 is 15 amino acids. Germline values: CDR1 SEHNR, CDR2 FQNEAQ (reference sequence).

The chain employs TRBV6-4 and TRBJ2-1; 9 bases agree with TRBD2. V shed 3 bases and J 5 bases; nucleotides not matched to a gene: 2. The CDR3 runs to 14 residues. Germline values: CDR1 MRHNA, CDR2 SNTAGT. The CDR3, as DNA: TGTGCCAGCAGTGATTTAGCGGGGGACAATGAGCAGTTCTTC. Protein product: CASSDLAGDNEQFF.

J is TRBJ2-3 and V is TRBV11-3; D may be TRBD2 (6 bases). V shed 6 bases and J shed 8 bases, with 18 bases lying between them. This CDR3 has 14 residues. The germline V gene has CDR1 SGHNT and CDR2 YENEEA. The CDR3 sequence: CASRRAREIGTQYF. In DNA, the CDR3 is TGTGCCAGCAGGAGGGCCCGGGAGATCGGTACGCAGTATTTT.

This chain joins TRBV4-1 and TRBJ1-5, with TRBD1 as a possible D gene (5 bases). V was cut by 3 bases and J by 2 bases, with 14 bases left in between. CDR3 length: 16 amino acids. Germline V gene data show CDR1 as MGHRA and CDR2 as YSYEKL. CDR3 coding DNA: TGCGCCAGCAGCCACAGGGCTCAACAGGGCAATCAGCCCCAGCATTTT. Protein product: CASSHRAQQGNQPQHF.

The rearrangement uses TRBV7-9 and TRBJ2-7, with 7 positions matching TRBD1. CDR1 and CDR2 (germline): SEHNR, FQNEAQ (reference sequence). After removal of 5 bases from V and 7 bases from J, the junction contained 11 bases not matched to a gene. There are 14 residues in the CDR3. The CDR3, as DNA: TGTGCCAGCAGCGCCCTGACAGGGTTCGGGGAGCAGTACTTC. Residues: CASSALTGFGEQYF.